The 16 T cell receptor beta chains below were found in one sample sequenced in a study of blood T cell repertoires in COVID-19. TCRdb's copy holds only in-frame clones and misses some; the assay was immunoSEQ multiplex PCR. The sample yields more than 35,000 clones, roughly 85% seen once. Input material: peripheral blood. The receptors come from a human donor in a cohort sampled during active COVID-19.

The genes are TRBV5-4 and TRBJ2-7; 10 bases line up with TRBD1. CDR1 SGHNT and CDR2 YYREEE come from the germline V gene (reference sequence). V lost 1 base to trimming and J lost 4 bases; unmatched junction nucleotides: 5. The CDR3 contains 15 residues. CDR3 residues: CASSLPPGQGYEQYF. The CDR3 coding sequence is TGTGCCAGCAGCTTGCCGCCGGGACAGGGGTACGAGCAGTACTTC.

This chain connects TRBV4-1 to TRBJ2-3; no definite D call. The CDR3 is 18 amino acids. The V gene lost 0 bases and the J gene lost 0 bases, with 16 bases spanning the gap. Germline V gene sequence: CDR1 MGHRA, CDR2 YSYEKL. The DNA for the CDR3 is TGCGCCAGCAGCCAAGATACCGAAGCGTTCCGAAGCACAGATACGCAGTATTTT. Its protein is CASSQDTEAFRSTDTQYF.

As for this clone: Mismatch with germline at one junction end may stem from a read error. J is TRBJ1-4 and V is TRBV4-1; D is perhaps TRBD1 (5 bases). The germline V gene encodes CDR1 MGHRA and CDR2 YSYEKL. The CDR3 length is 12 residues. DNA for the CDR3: TGCGCCAGCAGCCCGCCGGGACTTCAACCTATCTTT. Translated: CASSPPGLQPIF.

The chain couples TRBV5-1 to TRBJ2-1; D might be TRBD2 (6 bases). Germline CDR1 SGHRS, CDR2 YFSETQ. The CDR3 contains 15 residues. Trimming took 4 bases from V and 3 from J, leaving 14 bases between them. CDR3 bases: TGCGCCAGCAGCAAAGGTCGGACTAACTACAATGAGCAGTTCTTC. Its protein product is CASSKGRTNYNEQFF.

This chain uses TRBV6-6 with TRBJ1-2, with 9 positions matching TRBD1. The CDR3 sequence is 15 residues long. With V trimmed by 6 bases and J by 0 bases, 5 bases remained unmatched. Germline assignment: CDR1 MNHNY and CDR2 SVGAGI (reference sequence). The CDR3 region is CASSTGGRANYGYTF. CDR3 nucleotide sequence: TGTGCCAGCAGCACAGGGGGCCGGGCTAACTATGGCTACACCTTC.

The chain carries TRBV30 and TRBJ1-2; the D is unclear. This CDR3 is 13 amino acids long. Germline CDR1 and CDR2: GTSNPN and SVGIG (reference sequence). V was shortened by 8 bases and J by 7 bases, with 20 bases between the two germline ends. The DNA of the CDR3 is TGTGCCGTTGACCCGACTGGATTTGGTGGCTACACCTTC. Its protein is CAVDPTGFGGYTF.

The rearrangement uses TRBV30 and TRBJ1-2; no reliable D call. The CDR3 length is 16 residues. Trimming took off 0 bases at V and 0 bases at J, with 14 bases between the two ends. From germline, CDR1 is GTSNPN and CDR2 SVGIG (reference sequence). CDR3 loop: CAWSVRGGSTNYGYTF. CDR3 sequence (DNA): TGTGCCTGGAGTGTAAGAGGCGGCTCAACTAACTATGGCTACACCTTC.

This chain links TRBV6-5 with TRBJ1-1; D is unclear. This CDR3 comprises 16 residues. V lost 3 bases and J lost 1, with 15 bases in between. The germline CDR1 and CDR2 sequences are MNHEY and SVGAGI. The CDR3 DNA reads TGTGCCAGCAGTTATTTCGGCGGCGCCGGGAACACTGAAGCTTTCTTT. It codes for CASSYFGGAGNTEAFF.

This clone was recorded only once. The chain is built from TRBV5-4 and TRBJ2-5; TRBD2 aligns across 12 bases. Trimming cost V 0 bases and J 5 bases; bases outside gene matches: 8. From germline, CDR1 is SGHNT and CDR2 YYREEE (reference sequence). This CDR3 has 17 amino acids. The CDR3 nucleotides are TGTGCCAGCAGCTTGGGTCTAGCGGGAGGGTCGGCGGAGACCCAGTACTTC. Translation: CASSLGLAGGSAETQYF. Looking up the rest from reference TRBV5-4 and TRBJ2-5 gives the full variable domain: ETGVTQSPTHLIKTRGQQVTLRCSSQSGHNTVSWYQQALGQGPQFIFQYYREEENGRGNFPPRFSGLQFPNYSSELNVNALELDDSALYLCASSLGLAGGSAETQYFGPGTRLLVL.

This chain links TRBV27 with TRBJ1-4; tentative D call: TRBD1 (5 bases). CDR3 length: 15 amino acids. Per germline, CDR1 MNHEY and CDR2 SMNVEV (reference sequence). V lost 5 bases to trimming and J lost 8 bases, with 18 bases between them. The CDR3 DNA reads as TGTGCCAGCAGTCCCTCGCGGGGCATGTTAGAAAAACTGTTTTTT. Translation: CASSPSRGMLEKLFF.

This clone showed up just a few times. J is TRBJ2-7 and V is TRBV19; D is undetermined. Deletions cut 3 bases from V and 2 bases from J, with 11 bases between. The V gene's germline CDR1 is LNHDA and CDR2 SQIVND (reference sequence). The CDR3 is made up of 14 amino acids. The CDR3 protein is CASSIGRTAYEQYF. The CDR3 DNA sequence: TGTGCCAGTAGTATTGGTAGAACTGCCTACGAGCAGTACTTC.

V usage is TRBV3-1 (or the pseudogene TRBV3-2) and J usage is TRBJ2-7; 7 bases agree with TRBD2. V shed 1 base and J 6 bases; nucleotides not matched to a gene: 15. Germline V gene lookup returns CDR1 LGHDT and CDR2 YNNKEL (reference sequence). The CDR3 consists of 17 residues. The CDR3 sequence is CASSQVPSGARGFEQYF. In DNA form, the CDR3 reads TGTGCCAGCAGCCAAGTCCCAAGCGGGGCTCGGGGGTTCGAGCAGTACTTC.

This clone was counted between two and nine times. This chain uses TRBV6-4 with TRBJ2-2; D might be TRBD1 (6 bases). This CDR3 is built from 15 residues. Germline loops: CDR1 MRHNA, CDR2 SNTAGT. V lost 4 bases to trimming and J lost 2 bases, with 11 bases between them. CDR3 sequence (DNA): TGTGCCAGCAGTGTGAACAGGGCCAACACCGGGGAGCTGTTTTTT. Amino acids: CASSVNRANTGELFF.

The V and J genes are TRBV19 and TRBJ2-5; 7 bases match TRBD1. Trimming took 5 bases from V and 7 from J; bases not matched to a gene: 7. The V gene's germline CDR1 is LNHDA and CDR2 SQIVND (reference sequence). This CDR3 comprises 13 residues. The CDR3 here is CASSPDRSWTQYF. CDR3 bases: TGTGCCAGTAGTCCGGACAGGTCCTGGACCCAGTACTTC.

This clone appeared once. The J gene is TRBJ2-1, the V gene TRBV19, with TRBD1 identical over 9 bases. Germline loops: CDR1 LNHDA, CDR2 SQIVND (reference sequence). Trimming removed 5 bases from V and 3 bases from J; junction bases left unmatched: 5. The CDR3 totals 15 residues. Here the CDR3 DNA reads TGTGCCAGTAGTCCCGGACAGGGGAACTACAATGAGCAGTTCTTC. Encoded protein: CASSPGQGNYNEQFF.

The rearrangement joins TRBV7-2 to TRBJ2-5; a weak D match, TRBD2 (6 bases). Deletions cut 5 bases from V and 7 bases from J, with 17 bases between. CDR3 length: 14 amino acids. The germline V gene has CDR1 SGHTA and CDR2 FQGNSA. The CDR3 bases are TGTGCCAGCAGCCCTGACCGGGAGCTTGGGACCCAGTACTTC. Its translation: CASSPDRELGTQYF.